This T cell receptor (beta chain) was captured in a study of T cells in tumors after PD-1 blockade (dated by TCRdb to the late 2010s). A note on the overall study: Prior checkpoint blockade, systemic immunosuppressant use, and recent radiotherapy or other anti-cancer therapy within 4 weeks were grounds for patient exclusion. Patients were treated with either pembrolizumab 200 mg every 3 weeks or cemiplimab 350 mg every 2 weeks. A subset of patients also received ongoing daily vismodegib 150 mg during anti-PD-1 treatment. To compare clonotypes in blood versus tumor, bulk TCR sequencing was run on roughly 10 peripheral blood samples drawn from about five patients. On average, peripheral blood samples had some 110,000 TCR templates (range roughly 24,000-280,000) and 35,000 to 40,000 unique clonotypes. RECIST version 1.1 was the standard used to evaluate clinical response. Paired single-cell RNA and TCR sequencing was done in the study on site-matched tumors from patients with BCC or SCC, both before and after anti-PD-1 therapy. Broader findings and caveats from the paper: Around 42% of TCR clonotypes from the tumor were detected in blood, and certain novel exhausted tumor clones were present in blood collected before treatment, which suggests recruitment from the periphery. Where the novel T cell clones came from was not determined, and possible sources could include lymphoid organs or rare unexpanded clones inside the tumor or in the tumor periphery.

With respect to this clone: Its target antigen remains unknown. One base away there is no much larger clone; base qualities are not given.

Genomic DNA extracted from tumor biopsies or peripheral blood was used for bulk TCRbeta sequencing, with input ranging from roughly 600 ng to 6,004 ng. Every patient was a poor candidate for surgical resection and had histologically proven advanced or metastatic basal or squamous cell carcinoma. Of the roughly 10 patients in the basal cell carcinoma cohort, several underwent bulk tumor TCR sequencing. Deep TCRbeta sequencing was performed with the immunoSEQ platform. On the authors' methods: For further analysis, only productive rearrangements were exported out of the immunoSEQ Analyzer. Bulk TCRbeta clonotypes were assigned T cell phenotypes by matching to single-cell RNA+TCR-seq clones sharing the same TCRbeta sequence. Using bulk TCR sequencing data, clone enrichment in tumor was calculated by dividing a clone's tumor frequency by the same clone's PBMC frequency. TCRs were grouped by GLIPH into specificity groups, defined as clusters of distinct TCRs likely recognizing common antigens via shared CDR3 motifs. This immuneACCESS table, as held by TCRdb, lists in-frame sequences with V and J called but not all clones. Of the missing ones, under half trace to an unresolved V gene in checked studies; the others have no known cause. Clone size and the V and J calls come from that table; the DNA yielded D and trimming. The sample table records approximately 47,000 clones; roughly 84% of these occur just once. The top ten constitute 8.5% to 9% of the sample.

Reading from cysteine to phenylalanine, the CDR3 counts 13 amino acids. Only CDR3 DNA remains: 39 bases, in frame from the first base. Cut back by 6 bases and 10 bases, the V and J ends lie 16 bases apart. CDR1 MNHEY and CDR2 SVGAGI were looked up in the germline V gene. This receptor was taken from a human donor with advanced basal cell or squamous cell carcinoma (not recorded which). This material consisted of PBMCs, taken before anti-PD-1 therapy. The chain uses TRBV6-5 and TRBJ1-5; the D segment could be TRBD1, given 6 matching bases. The CDR3 reads as follows: CASREGQQGPQHF. The sequence in DNA is TGTGCCAGCAGAGAGGGGCAACAGGGACCCCAGCATTTT.